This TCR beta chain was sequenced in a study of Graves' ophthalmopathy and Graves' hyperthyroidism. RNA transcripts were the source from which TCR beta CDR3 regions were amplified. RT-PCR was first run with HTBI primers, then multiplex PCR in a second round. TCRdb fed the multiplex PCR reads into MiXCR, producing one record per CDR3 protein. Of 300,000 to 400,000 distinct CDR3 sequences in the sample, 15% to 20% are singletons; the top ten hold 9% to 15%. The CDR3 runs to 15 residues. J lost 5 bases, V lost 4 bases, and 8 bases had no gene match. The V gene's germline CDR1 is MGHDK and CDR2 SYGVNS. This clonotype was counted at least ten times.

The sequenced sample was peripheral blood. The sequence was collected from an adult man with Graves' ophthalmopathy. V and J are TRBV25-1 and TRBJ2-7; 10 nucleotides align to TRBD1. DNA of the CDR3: TGTGCCAGCAGTGCTTGGACAGGGGGTGACCACGAGCAGTACTTC. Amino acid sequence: CASSAWTGGDHEQYF.